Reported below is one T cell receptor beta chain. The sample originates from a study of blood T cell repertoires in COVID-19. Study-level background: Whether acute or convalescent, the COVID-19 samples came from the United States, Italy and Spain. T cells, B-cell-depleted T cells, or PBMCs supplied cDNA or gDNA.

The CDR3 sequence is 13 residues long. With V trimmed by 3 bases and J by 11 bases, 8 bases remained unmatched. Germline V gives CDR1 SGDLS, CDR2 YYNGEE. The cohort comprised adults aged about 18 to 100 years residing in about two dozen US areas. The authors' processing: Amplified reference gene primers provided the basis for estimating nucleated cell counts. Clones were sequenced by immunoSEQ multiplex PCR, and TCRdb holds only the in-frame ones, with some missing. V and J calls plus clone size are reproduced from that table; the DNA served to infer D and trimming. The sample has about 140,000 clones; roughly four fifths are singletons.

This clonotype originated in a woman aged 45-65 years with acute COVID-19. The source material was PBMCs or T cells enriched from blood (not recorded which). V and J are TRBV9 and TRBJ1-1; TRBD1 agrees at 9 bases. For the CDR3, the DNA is TGTGCCAGCAGCGCATCCCAGACAGGGGGGGCTTTCTTT. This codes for CASSASQTGGAFF. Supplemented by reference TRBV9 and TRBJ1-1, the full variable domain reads DSGVTQTPKHLITATGQRVTLRCSPRSGDLSVYWYQQSLDQGLQFLIQYYNGEERAKGNILERFSAQQFPDLHSELNLSSLELGDSALYFCASSASQTGGAFFGQGTRLTVV.